This T cell receptor (beta chain) was captured by sequencing in a study of cytomegalovirus exposure and HLA in healthy donors. Study in general: Later analysis reported that the approximately 120 validation repertoires shared the platform of the 650 to 700 first-cohort repertoires.

This clone was counted between two and nine times. What it binds is not known. Germline CDR1 and CDR2: SGHNT and YENEEA. Trimming removed 5 bases at V and 0 bases at J, with 15 bases between. The CDR3 is 16 amino acids. The assay was immunoSEQ multiplex PCR, and TCRdb's table has in-frame clones only and misses some. The sample includes around 190,000 clones, roughly 85% of them seen just once. General study results and limits: Rare TCR sequences dominated, though some public TCRs recurred in many donors. Reports described diagnosis of cytomegalovirus status by the classifier as highly specific and sensitive. Specificity of a few CMV-associated chains for CMV antigens was verified in vitro.

This clonotype was sampled from a man in his late teens or twenties in good health and CMV-seropositive. The chain links TRBV11-3 to TRBJ2-3, with a possible D match to TRBD2 (5 bases). The sample was PBMCs. CDR3 bases: TGTGCCAGCAGCCCTTGGACTCCCTATAGCACAGATACGCAGTATTTT. This codes for CASSPWTPYSTDTQYF.